The T cell receptor beta chain under discussion was sequenced for a study of OX40 agonist ivuxolimab in advanced cancers. Whole-study findings and limits: Those patients achieving a partial response at 0.1-3.0 mg/kg showed among the lowest clonal expansion.

This clone occurred once. Its antigen is currently unknown. Sampling of blood occurred at baseline, cycle 4 day 1, and cycle 7 day 1. Generated by immunoSEQ multiplex PCR, the TCRdb table keeps only in-frame clones and is missing some. The table lists tens of thousands of clones, about 89% of them singletons. Germline CDR1 reads SGHRS; CDR2 reads YFSETQ. V shed 0 bases and J shed 1 base, with 7 bases lying between them. The CDR3 contains 15 residues. Sequences were derived from CD4+ or CD8+ T cells sorted from blood, sampled in a trial of the OX40 agonist ivuxolimab. The clonotype was recovered from an adult with an advanced solid tumor such as melanoma, head and neck, liver or kidney cancer. V gene TRBV5-1 combines with J gene TRBJ2-2; D is unclear. DNA of the CDR3: TGCGCCAGCAGCTTGGGTCAGGTGAACACCGGGGAGCTGTTTTTT. This translates into CASSLGQVNTGELFF.